This T cell receptor beta chain emerged from a study of blood T cell repertoires in COVID-19. In the study overall: The origin of the acute and convalescent COVID-19 samples was the United States, Italy and Spain.

Sequencing used immunoSEQ multiplex PCR; TCRdb keeps in-frame clones, though not all of them. The table has 130,000 or so clones, roughly 91% seen once; the top ten hold about 4.5%. The CDR3 runs to 15 residues. Germline trimming cut 6 bases from V and 8 bases from J; bases unmatched to any gene: 13. Per germline, CDR1 KGHSH and CDR2 LQKENI. The sample consisted of peripheral blood. The source of this sequence is a man aged 60-69 years with COVID-19, enrolled during active disease. The rearrangement uses TRBV18 and TRBJ1-2, with 9 positions matching TRBD1. CDR3 coding DNA: TGTGCCAGCTCCCCAGGACAGGGGAACGACCGGGGCTACACCTTC. Translating gives CASSPGQGNDRGYTF. The full variable domain, with the rest looked up from reference TRBV18 and TRBJ1-2, is NAGVMQNPRHLVRRRGQEARLRCSPMKGHSHVYWYRQLPEEGLKFMVYLQKENIIDESGMPKERFSAEFPKEGPSILRIQQVVRGDSAAYFCASSPGQGNDRGYTFGSGTRLTVV.